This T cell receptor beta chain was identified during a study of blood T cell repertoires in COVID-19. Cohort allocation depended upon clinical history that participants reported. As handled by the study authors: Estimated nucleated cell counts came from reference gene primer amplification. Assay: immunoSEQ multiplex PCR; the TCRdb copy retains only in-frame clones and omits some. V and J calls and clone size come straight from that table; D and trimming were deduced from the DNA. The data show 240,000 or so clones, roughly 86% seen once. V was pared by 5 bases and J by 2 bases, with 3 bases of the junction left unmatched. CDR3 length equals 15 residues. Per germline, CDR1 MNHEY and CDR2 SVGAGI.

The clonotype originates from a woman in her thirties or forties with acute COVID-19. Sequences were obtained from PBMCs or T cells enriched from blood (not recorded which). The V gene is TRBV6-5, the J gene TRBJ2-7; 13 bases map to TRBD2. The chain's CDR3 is CASSTLAGGPYEQYF. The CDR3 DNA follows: TGTGCCAGCAGTACACTAGCGGGAGGGCCCTACGAGCAGTACTTC.